This TCR beta chain was sequenced for a study of tumor-infiltrating lymphocytes in primary liver carcinoma. On the study more broadly: There were tumors of stage T1-T3 N0M0, each 4.2 to 10 cm across. The study, taken as a whole, reports: The bulk unsorted samples meant that CD4+ and CD8+ repertoires went uncompared. Reduced overlap was seen in tumor-adjacent and tumor-blood pairs versus tumor region pairs.

Per germline, CDR1 SGHAT and CDR2 FQNNGV. With 5 bases removed from V and 4 bases from J, the gap between germline ends came to 14 bases. CDR3 size: 15 residues. Synthesis of TCR beta cDNA was carried out from 450 to 650 ng total RNA with a constant-region primer. A slightly modified ARM-PCR protocol with three nested multiplex PCR rounds produced these TCR beta libraries. The first two PCR rounds used TRBV1-TRBV30 forward primers with a C-beta reverse primer, nine to ten cycles each. TCRdb used MiXCR to reprocess the multiplex PCR reads, holding one entry per CDR3 protein. Of 180,000 or so distinct CDR3 sequences listed, over 45% are singletons. The source of the blood RNA was unsorted whole blood, and germline DNA was extracted as well. Before surgery, approximately 3.6 milliliters of EDTA blood were taken. Worth noting for this clonotype: Its antigen is not known.

The material sequenced was peripheral blood. The TCR was taken from a man aged 40-49 years with primary liver carcinoma and hepatitis B virus infection. The chain uses TRBV11-2 and TRBJ2-2; D is perhaps TRBD1 (6 bases). The CDR3 here is CASSATLQGTGELFF. Here the CDR3 DNA reads TGTGCCAGCAGCGCTACCTTACAGGGCACCGGGGAGCTGTTTTTT.